A single sample is the source of the 15 T cell receptor beta chains below, sequenced in a study of blood T cell repertoires in COVID-19. Using immunoSEQ multiplex PCR, the repertoire was profiled, and TCRdb retains in-frame clones only, with some absent. Of roughly 250,000 clones listed, 88% are singletons. The sequenced sample consisted of peripheral blood. Receptors were obtained from a woman in her 30s with acute or convalescent COVID-19.

This clone was picked up one time. The chain is built from TRBV19 and TRBJ1-1; 7 bases align to TRBD1. CDR3 length: 14 amino acids. V lost 5 bases, J lost 5 bases, and 8 bases stayed unmatched. From germline, CDR1 is LNHDA and CDR2 SQIVND (reference sequence). The CDR3 loop is CASSLRQGRTEAFF. The CDR3 DNA sequence: TGTGCCAGTAGTCTACGACAGGGAAGGACTGAAGCTTTCTTT.

This clone occurred a few times. This chain uses TRBV6-4 with TRBJ2-2; 8 bases align to TRBD1. Unmatched junction bases numbered 3, after V lost 2 bases and J lost 1 base. Germline-derived CDR1 and CDR2 are MRHNA and SNTAGT. The CDR3 contains 16 residues. In DNA, the CDR3 is TGTGCCAGCAGTGACACCGGGACAGGGAACACCGGGGAGCTGTTTTTT. Its protein product is CASSDTGTGNTGELFF.

J is TRBJ1-4 and V is TRBV30, with D possibly matching TRBD1 (6 bases). V gave up 1 base and J gave up 5 bases, with 20 bases separating them. The CDR3 loop spans 17 amino acids. Looked up from germline, CDR1 is GTSNPN and CDR2 is SVGIG (reference sequence). The CDR3 DNA is TGTGCCTGGAGTGGCGACCAACAGGGCGCGATCAATGAAAAACTGTTTTTT. Protein product: CAWSGDQQGAINEKLFF.

The chain is built from TRBV19 and TRBJ1-5; D call uncertain. The V end lost 5 bases, the J end lost 10 bases, and 15 bases lay between the germline ends. CDR1 and CDR2 (germline): LNHDA, SQIVND (reference sequence). The CDR3 is made up of 13 amino acids. The chain's CDR3 is CASSFGVRKPQHF. DNA of the CDR3: TGTGCCAGTAGTTTCGGGGTCAGGAAACCCCAGCATTTT.

The chain couples TRBV6-6 to TRBJ2-2; no reliable D call. V was pared by 0 bases and J by 15 bases, with 14 bases between. The CDR3 loop spans 13 amino acids. Germline V gene data show CDR1 as MNHNY and CDR2 as SVGAGI (reference sequence). CDR3 nucleotides: TGTGCCAGCAGTTACTCGAGCACCCAAAAGATGTTTTTT. Protein product: CASSYSSTQKMFF.

This clone was recorded only once. V usage is TRBV14 and J usage is TRBJ1-1, with TRBD1 as a possible D gene (5 bases). The CDR3 is made up of 14 amino acids. In germline, CDR1 is SGHDN, CDR2 FVKESK. Trimming removed 3 bases from V and 5 bases from J, with 13 bases in between. CDR3 amino acids: CASSQELGGTEAFF. CDR3 sequence (DNA): TGTGCCAGCAGCCAGGAATTGGGGGGAACTGAAGCTTTCTTT.

CDR3 in DNA: TGTGCCAGTAGTACTGTTAGCGGGAGAGGCTACGAGCAGTACTTC. Protein: CASSTVSGRGYEQYF. The chain uses TRBV19 and TRBJ2-7; 9 nucleotides line up with TRBD2. The ends lost 4 bases at V and 3 bases at J; junction bases unmatched: 7. The CDR3 consists of 15 residues. The germline CDR1 and CDR2 sequences are LNHDA and SQIVND (reference sequence).

The rearrangement uses TRBV21-1 and TRBJ2-5; the D call in the table, TRBD1, was not verified against the DNA. TRBV21-1 is a known pseudogene. CDR3 length equals 13 residues. This chain's CDR3 is CASRRQGKKTQYF. The CDR3 DNA is TGTGCCAGCAGGAGACAGGGGAAGAAGACCCAGTACTTC.

The rearrangement links TRBV30 to TRBJ1-5, with D unresolved. Per the germline V gene, CDR1 is GTSNPN and CDR2 is SVGIG (reference sequence). Between the trimmed V and J ends, which lost 0 bases and 3 bases, there was a span of 12 bases. The CDR3 totals 15 residues. The CDR3 protein is CAWSVRRQANQPQHF. CDR3 nucleotides: TGTGCCTGGAGTGTACGTCGGCAGGCCAATCAGCCCCAGCATTTT. Together with reference TRBV30 and TRBJ1-5, the CDR3 gives the full variable domain: SQTIHQWPATLVQPVGSPLSLECTVEGTSNPNLYWYRQAAGRGLQLLFYSVGIGQISSEVPQNLSASRPQDRQFILSSKKLLLSDSGFYLCAWSVRRQANQPQHFGDGTRLSIL.

The rearrangement joins TRBV7-6 to TRBJ2-3, with TRBD2 identical over 12 bases. The length of the CDR3 is 18 residues. Per germline, CDR1 SGHVS and CDR2 FNYEAQ. V lost 5 bases to trimming and J lost 6 bases; unmatched junction nucleotides: 15. CDR3 amino acids: CASSKILAGGPVDDTQYF. The CDR3 region has the DNA TGTGCCAGCAGCAAGATCCTAGCGGGAGGGCCGGTCGACGATACGCAGTATTTT.

This clone was observed many times. The gene calls are TRBV29-1 and TRBJ1-1, with D perhaps TRBD1 (6 bases). V shed 5 bases and J shed 4 bases, with 14 bases lying between them. Germline assignment: CDR1 SQVTM and CDR2 ANQGSEA. The CDR3 sequence is 13 residues long. The CDR3 protein is CSVQRTEGTEAFF. DNA of the CDR3: TGCAGCGTTCAACGGACAGAGGGCACTGAAGCTTTCTTT. Full variable domain (remainder filled in from reference TRBV29-1 and TRBJ1-1): SAVISQKPSRDICQRGTSLTIQCQVDSQVTMMFWYRQQPGQSLTLIATANQGSEATYESGFVIDKFPISRPNLTFSTLTVSNMSPEDSSIYLCSVQRTEGTEAFFGQGTRLTVV.

The genes are TRBV13 and TRBJ1-2, with D unresolved. CDR1 is PRHDT, CDR2 FYEKMQ, per germline (reference sequence). V dropped 2 bases and J dropped 3 bases, with 7 bases sitting between them. The CDR3 has 13 residues. CDR3 loop: CASSLTRDYGYTF. For the CDR3, the DNA is TGTGCCAGCAGCTTAACCCGCGACTATGGCTACACCTTC.

The gene calls are TRBV7-2 and TRBJ1-3; 7 nucleotides line up with TRBD1. Germline trimming cut 3 bases from V and 4 bases from J; bases unmatched to any gene: 18. The CDR3 covers 19 residues. Germline loops: CDR1 SGHTA, CDR2 FQGNSA. The CDR3 DNA follows: TGTGCCAGCAGCTTTTATATAGCGTCTGGACAGGATAAAGGAAACACCATATATTTT. This translates into CASSFYIASGQDKGNTIYF.

This clone appeared a few times. The chain uses TRBV6-5 and TRBJ2-7, with 7 bases identical to TRBD1. The CDR3 is made up of 14 amino acids. CDR1 and CDR2 (germline): MNHEY, SVGAGI. Trimming removed 6 bases from V and 0 bases from J; junction bases left unmatched: 5. The CDR3 region has the DNA TGTGCCAGCAGCGCTGACAGGGTCTCCTACGAGCAGTACTTC. This encodes CASSADRVSYEQYF.

The rearrangement joins TRBV27 to TRBJ1-1; no definite D call. Per the germline V gene, CDR1 is MNHEY and CDR2 is SMNVEV (reference sequence). V lost 0 bases to trimming and J lost 2 bases, with 4 bases between them. This CDR3 is 13 amino acids long. CDR3 in DNA: TGTGCCAGCAGTTTATCCATTAACACTGAAGCTTTCTTT. It translates to CASSLSINTEAFF.